The subject of this entry is one TCR beta chain. The sample originates from a study of blood T cell repertoires in COVID-19. Across the study: Sites in the United States, Italy and Spain provided acute and convalescent COVID-19 samples.

Here immunoSEQ multiplex PCR was the method, and the copy in TCRdb shows in-frame clones only, minus some. The sample holds hundreds of thousands of clones, around 84% seen once. V lost 7 bases and J lost 13; bases outside the gene matches: 7. From germline, CDR1 is LNHDA and CDR2 SQIVND (reference sequence). The CDR3 has 11 residues. Cohort 3 recovered donors had two negative PCRs, clearance, or symptom resolution. What was sequenced was PBMCs or T cells enriched from blood (not recorded which). The source of this sequence is a woman between 45 and 60 years old who had recovered from COVID-19. The chain has TRBV19 and TRBJ1-5, with 7 bases that match TRBD1. CDR3 nucleotides: TGTGCCAGTAATCAAGACAGGGTTCAGCATTTT. It codes for CASNQDRVQHF.